This record concerns one T cell receptor (beta chain) sequence. The CDR3 runs 15 residues. Germline CDR1 MNHNS, CDR2 SASEGT. The junction had 7 bases not matched to a gene; V was cut back by 7 bases and J by 6 bases. The related graft donor's blood sample was taken on the day of bone marrow donation. The sample belongs to a study of T cells after posttransplantation cyclophosphamide. Clones were sequenced by immunoSEQ multiplex PCR, and TCRdb holds only the in-frame ones, with some missing. The sample lists some 64,000 clones; 93% were seen once. V and J are TRBV6-1 and TRBJ2-1, with TRBD2 matching over 12 bases. The receptor was derived from a woman aged 25 to 39 in good health and a related stem cell transplant donor. The sample consisted of PBMCs. This CDR3 reads CASTLLAGGRNEQFF. DNA of the CDR3: TGTGCCAGCACCCTACTAGCGGGGGGTCGCAATGAGCAGTTCTTC.